The 6 T cell receptor beta chains given below trace back to one sample, sequenced in a study of blood T cell repertoires in COVID-19. TCRdb's copy holds only in-frame clones and misses some; the assay was immunoSEQ multiplex PCR. The sample carries some 80,000 clones, roughly 85% recorded once. Sequenced: peripheral blood. Receptors were obtained from a middle-aged man with COVID-19, enrolled during active disease.

Many counts were recorded for this clone. The chain has TRBV28 and TRBJ1-2, with D unresolved. Germline loops: CDR1 MDHEN, CDR2 SYDVKM. Trimming stripped 1 base from V and 4 bases from J, with 4 bases between. The CDR3 runs to 12 residues. CDR3 region: CASSLSRYGYTF. The CDR3 bases are TGTGCCAGCAGTTTATCGCGCTATGGCTACACCTTC.

The chain combines TRBV27 with TRBJ2-7; TRBD2 matches 13 bases. The V segment lost 6 bases and the J segment 6 bases; nucleotides outside the gene matches: 8. Looked up from germline, CDR1 is MNHEY and CDR2 is SMNVEV (reference sequence). This CDR3 has 15 amino acids. CDR3 bases: TGTGCCAGCAGCCCCGGGACTAGCGGGATAGGCGAGCAGTACTTC. This encodes CASSPGTSGIGEQYF.

This clone was counted between two and nine times. V is TRBV19 and J is TRBJ1-5, with 7 bases identical to TRBD1. V shed 3 bases and J 4 bases; nucleotides not matched to a gene: 6. This CDR3 is built from 15 residues. Germline CDR1 reads LNHDA; CDR2 reads SQIVND (reference sequence). CDR3: CASSISGQENQPQHF. CDR3 DNA: TGTGCCAGTAGTATTAGTGGACAGGAAAATCAGCCCCAGCATTTT.

The chain recombines TRBV10-3 with TRBJ2-1; TRBD2 matches 9 bases. The CDR3 is made up of 14 amino acids. The germline CDR1 and CDR2 sequences are ENHRY and SYGVKD. After removal of 7 bases from V and 6 bases from J, the junction contained 7 bases not matched to a gene. The CDR3: CAINPGLAGNEQFF. CDR3 in DNA: TGTGCCATCAACCCGGGACTAGCCGGCAATGAGCAGTTCTTC.

The chain combines TRBV12-3 or TRBV12-4 with TRBJ2-7, with D possibly matching TRBD2 (5 bases). The CDR3 has 13 residues. The V end lost 5 bases, the J end lost 4 bases, and 12 bases lay between the germline ends. CDR3 loop: CASSPRGGYEQYF. DNA for the CDR3: TGTGCCAGCAGTCCGAGAGGCGGGTACGAGCAGTACTTC.

The J gene is TRBJ1-2, the V gene TRBV29-1, with TRBD1 as a possible D gene (6 bases). This CDR3 has 15 amino acids. V dropped 4 bases and J dropped 8 bases, with 23 bases sitting between them. Germline loops: CDR1 SQVTM, CDR2 ANQGSEA. The CDR3 sequence is CSVAPGDGILGGYTF. The CDR3 DNA sequence: TGCAGCGTTGCACCAGGGGACGGAATACTAGGAGGCTACACCTTC.